The next 26 T cell receptor beta chains were all read from a single sample in a study of T-cell reconstitution after alpha-beta-depleted transplantation in children. TCRbeta library construction was performed incorporating unique molecular identifiers. TCRdb re-called the PCR reads with MiXCR, one entry per CDR3 protein. The sample has about 870,000 distinct CDR3 sequences, 15% to 20% seen once. Sequenced here: PBMCs, mostly from graft donor cells, sampled 360 days after TCRalphabeta/CD19-depleted stem cell transplant. The origin of the receptors is a male patient younger than 18 who had a stem cell transplant for acute lymphoblastic leukemia, so the T cells may come from the graft donor.

For the CDR3, the DNA is TGTGCCAGCAGCTTATGGAGGGCCCACGAGCAGTACTTC. Amino acids: CASSLWRAHEQYF. The chain recombines TRBV7-2 with TRBJ2-7; D is perhaps TRBD2 (6 bases). The CDR3 length is 13 residues. The germline gives CDR1 SGHTA, CDR2 FQGNSA. Trimming left V 2 bases short and J 5 bases short, with 10 bases between.

This clonotype showed up just a few times. This chain joins TRBV5-1 and TRBJ2-5; TRBD2 might be the D (6 bases). The V end was cut by 0 bases, the J end by 9 bases, with 15 bases between. The CDR3 contains 14 residues. The germline V gene encodes CDR1 SGHRS and CDR2 YFSETQ. CDR3 bases: TGCGCCAGCAGCTTGGTAGAGACCGGGGGTTCCCAGTACTTC. Protein product: CASSLVETGGSQYF. The full variable domain, with the rest looked up from reference TRBV5-1 and TRBJ2-5, is KAGVTQTPRYLIKTRGQQVTLSCSPISGHRSVSWYQQTPGQGLQFLFEYFSETQRNKGNFPGRFSGRQFSNSRSEMNVSTLELGDSALYLCASSLVETGGSQYFGPGTRLLVL.

The chain combines TRBV12-3 or TRBV12-4 with TRBJ2-5, with 11 bases that match TRBD2. CDR3 length equals 13 residues. V shed 4 bases and J 7 bases; nucleotides not matched to a gene: 2. The CDR3 region has the DNA TGTGCCAGCAGTTCTGGGACTAGCGGGACCCAGTACTTC. Its translation is CASSSGTSGTQYF.

This clonotype came up a few times. DNA of the CDR3: TGCAGTGCTAGGGGTCTACCCAATGAGCAGTTCTTC. This codes for CSARGLPNEQFF. J is TRBJ2-1 and V is TRBV20-1; D gene uncertain. This CDR3 has 12 residues. V lost 3 bases and J lost 6, with 9 bases in between. Germline CDR1 reads DFQATT; CDR2 reads SNEGSKA (reference sequence).

This clonotype was observed a few times. The chain couples TRBV4-2 to TRBJ2-1; 11 bases match TRBD2. The CDR3 covers 17 residues. Germline V gene lookup returns CDR1 LGHNA and CDR2 YNFKEQ. The J segment lost 6 bases and the V segment lost 3 bases, leaving 10 bases of the junction unmatched. CDR3 region: CASSQAGTSGYSNEQFF. CDR3 bases: TGTGCCAGCAGCCAGGCCGGGACTAGCGGCTACTCCAATGAGCAGTTCTTC.

This clonotype was picked up many times. The rearrangement links TRBV7-2 to TRBJ2-5; D perhaps matches TRBD2 (5 bases). The germline V and J ends were trimmed by 2 bases and 2 bases, with 6 bases remaining between them. CDR3 size: 13 residues. From germline, CDR1 is SGHTA and CDR2 FQGNSA. CDR3 sequence (DNA): TGTGCCAGCAGCTTAAGGAGGCAAGAGACCCAGTACTTC. Amino acid sequence: CASSLRRQETQYF.

V and J are TRBV5-1 and TRBJ1-1; D remains ambiguous. Trimming pared 4 bases from V and 0 bases from J, leaving 22 bases between. The CDR3 length is 18 residues. CDR1 SGHRS and CDR2 YFSETQ come from the germline V gene. The CDR3 spells CASSTRPQAPSMNTEAFF. CDR3 coding DNA: TGCGCCAGCAGCACCCGACCGCAGGCGCCGTCCATGAACACTGAAGCTTTCTTT.

The rearrangement uses TRBV7-8 and TRBJ1-3; 8 bases map to TRBD1. V shed 8 bases and J 3 bases; nucleotides not matched to a gene: 12. The CDR3 totals 16 residues. CDR1 is SGHVS, CDR2 FQNEAQ, per germline. CDR3 amino acids: CASEPNRGIGGNTIYF. As DNA, the CDR3 is TGTGCCAGCGAACCAAACAGGGGGATAGGTGGAAACACCATATATTTT.

J is TRBJ1-4 and V is TRBV12-3 or TRBV12-4; D uncertain. The CDR3 loop spans 15 amino acids. V was cut by 4 bases and J by 7 bases, with 16 bases left in between. CDR3 protein: CASSSERRSGEKLFF. The CDR3 nucleotides are TGTGCCAGCAGTTCGGAAAGGAGGTCTGGTGAAAAACTGTTTTTT.

The genes are TRBV12-3 or TRBV12-4 and TRBJ2-7; 10 bases agree with TRBD2. V trimming: 5 bases; J trimming: 4 bases; junction bases outside the gene matches: 5. The CDR3 is made up of 14 amino acids. The CDR3 DNA reads TGTGCCAGCAGTACGGGACTAGCGTCGTACGAGCAGTACTTC. Residues: CASSTGLASYEQYF.

V usage is TRBV3-1 and J usage is TRBJ1-4, with TRBD1 matching 12 bases. The ends lost 4 bases at V and 5 bases at J; junction bases unmatched: 5. This CDR3 has 16 residues. Germline CDR1 reads LGHDT; CDR2 reads YNNKEL (reference sequence). CDR3 in DNA: TGTGCCAGCAGCCCGGGACAGGGGGCTCTAAATGAAAAACTGTTTTTT. Translated: CASSPGQGALNEKLFF.

The chain has TRBV24-1 and TRBJ2-5; TRBD1 might be the D (6 bases). With 9 bases removed from V and 5 bases from J, the gap between germline ends came to 18 bases. Per germline, CDR1 KGHDR and CDR2 SFDVKD. This CDR3 contains 14 residues. The CDR3, as DNA: TGTGCCACCTCGGAAGCCCAGGGGATGGAGACCCAGTACTTC. It translates to CATSEAQGMETQYF.

This clonotype came up a few times. The genes are TRBV18 and TRBJ2-7; no reliable D call. The V gene lost 1 base and the J gene lost 5 bases, with 15 bases spanning the gap. Germline V lookup: CDR1 KGHSH, CDR2 LQKENI. This CDR3 is 15 amino acids long. Here the CDR3 DNA reads TGTGCCAGCTCACCACTGGGGAACCTCGGCAACGAGCAGTACTTC. It yields the protein CASSPLGNLGNEQYF.

The chain links TRBV20-1 to TRBJ2-1, with 8 bases identical to TRBD2. The J segment lost 3 bases and the V segment lost 5 bases, leaving 9 bases of the junction unmatched. CDR1 and CDR2 (germline): DFQATT, SNEGSKA (reference sequence). This CDR3 has 15 residues. This CDR3 reads CSASHSGSRYNEQFF. The CDR3 DNA is TGCAGTGCTTCCCACAGCGGGAGTCGCTACAATGAGCAGTTCTTC.

The V and J genes are TRBV20-1 and TRBJ2-3; TRBD2 agrees at 13 bases. The germline V gene has CDR1 DFQATT and CDR2 SNEGSKA (reference sequence). This CDR3 has 20 residues. J gave up 2 bases and V 3 bases, and 17 bases lay outside the gene matches. CDR3 in amino acids: CSARCPRLAGGLVPTDTQYF. As DNA, the CDR3 is TGCAGTGCTAGGTGCCCTCGACTAGCGGGAGGACTAGTACCCACAGATACGCAGTATTTT.

The chain combines TRBV7-8 with TRBJ2-7; D is unresolved. The V end was cut by 2 bases, the J end by 3 bases, with 11 bases between. The CDR3 runs 14 residues. The germline gives CDR1 SGHVS, CDR2 FQNEAQ. The chain's CDR3 is CASSLLGLYYEQYF. Written as DNA, the CDR3 is TGTGCCAGCAGCTTACTTGGGCTGTACTACGAGCAGTACTTC.

The gene calls are TRBV12-3 or TRBV12-4 and TRBJ1-5, with D possibly TRBD1 on 5 matching bases. V lost 3 bases, J lost 0 bases, and 15 bases lay in between. There are 17 residues in the CDR3. The CDR3 loop reads CASSFRQGPYSNQPQHF. The CDR3 nucleotides read TGTGCCAGCAGTTTTCGGCAGGGCCCATATAGCAATCAGCCCCAGCATTTT.

The sample holds a few counts of this clonotype. CDR3 region: CASSPTTGGSWKETQYF. The CDR3 coding sequence is TGTGCCAGCAGTCCAACGACAGGCGGATCTTGGAAAGAGACCCAGTACTTC. The chain carries TRBV2 and TRBJ2-5; perhaps TRBD1 as D (6 bases). Germline CDR1 reads SNHLY; CDR2 reads FYNNEI. The CDR3 covers 17 residues. Trimming cost V 5 bases and J 3 bases, with 22 bases left between them.

This clonotype was found a few times. The chain combines TRBV18 with TRBJ2-7, with D unclear. The germline V gene has CDR1 KGHSH and CDR2 LQKENI. The germline V and J ends were trimmed by 0 bases and 3 bases, with 9 bases remaining between them. This CDR3 region has 14 residues. CDR3 DNA: TGTGCCAGCTCACCACCGAACTCCGTCTACGAGCAGTACTTC. Translated, it gives CASSPPNSVYEQYF.

This chain connects TRBV9 to TRBJ2-5, with unresolved D. From germline, CDR1 is SGDLS and CDR2 YYNGEE. CDR3 size: 14 residues. V dropped 1 base and J dropped 1 base, with 8 bases sitting between them. Written as DNA, the CDR3 is TGTGCCAGCAGCGTATCGAATTTCCAAGAGACCCAGTACTTC. This sequence encodes CASSVSNFQETQYF.

V gene TRBV11-1 combines with J gene TRBJ2-3; 12 bases agree with TRBD1. CDR1 is SGHAT and CDR2 is FQDESV in the germline V gene (reference sequence). The CDR3 is 17 amino acids. The V and J ends lost 3 bases and 8 bases, in that order; junction bases with no gene match: 12. CDR3 sequence (DNA): TGTGCCAGCAGCTTTTGGACGCCGGGACAGGGGGCCGGTACGCAGTATTTT. Translating gives CASSFWTPGQGAGTQYF. The full variable domain, its missing parts supplied by reference TRBV11-1 and TRBJ2-3, is EAEVAQSPRYKITEKSQAVAFWCDPISGHATLYWYRQILGQGPELLVQFQDESVVDDSQLPKDRFSAERLKGVDSTLKIQPAELGDSAMYLCASSFWTPGQGAGTQYFGPGTRLTVL.

This clonotype showed up many times. CDR3: CSARVAARSNTGELFF. The CDR3 DNA follows: TGCAGTGCTAGGGTGGCGGCTAGGTCGAACACCGGGGAGCTGTTTTTT. V is TRBV20-1 and J is TRBJ2-2; D is unresolved. Trimming stripped 3 bases from V and 0 bases from J, with 14 bases between. CDR3 size: 16 residues. CDR1 and CDR2 (germline): DFQATT, SNEGSKA (reference sequence).

This clonotype was observed many times. This chain links TRBV20-1 with TRBJ1-2; 10 bases align to TRBD1. The CDR3 loop spans 14 amino acids. J gave up 5 bases and V 3 bases, and 6 bases lay outside the gene matches. Germline V CDR1 and CDR2: DFQATT, SNEGSKA (reference sequence). This CDR3 reads CSASGTGAQYGYTF. CDR3 nucleotide sequence: TGCAGTGCTAGCGGGACAGGGGCGCAGTATGGCTACACCTTC.

There are many counts of this clonotype. The CDR3 is CASSGAQGTQYF. The CDR3, as DNA: TGTGCCAGCAGTGGGGCGCAGGGTACGCAGTATTTT. The rearrangement uses TRBV6-1 and TRBJ2-3, with D perhaps TRBD1 (5 bases). CDR3 size: 12 residues. V was pared by 4 bases and J by 8 bases, with 10 bases between. From germline, CDR1 is MNHNS and CDR2 SASEGT.

This clonotype was seen more than once but under ten times. The gene calls are TRBV12-5 and TRBJ2-7; D could derive from TRBD1 or TRBD2 (5 bases each). Germline CDR1 LGHNT, CDR2 FRNRAP. This CDR3 is 16 amino acids long. The ends were cut back, 5 bases at V and 2 bases at J, with 19 bases in the middle. The CDR3 is CASGVRDGWKTYEQYF. DNA of the CDR3: TGTGCTAGTGGTGTCCGGGACGGATGGAAGACCTACGAGCAGTACTTC.

This clonotype was recorded a few times. The chain combines TRBV5-5 with TRBJ1-2, with no clear D. The germline V and J ends were trimmed by 0 bases and 7 bases, with 16 bases remaining between them. The germline CDR1 and CDR2 sequences are SGHKS and YYEKEE (reference sequence). The CDR3 covers 15 residues. CDR3 protein: CASSLGWRWGGGYTF. CDR3 DNA sequence: TGTGCCAGCAGCTTGGGCTGGCGGTGGGGAGGTGGCTACACCTTC.